This T cell receptor (beta chain) came from a study of siplizumab effects on memory and regulatory T cells. In regard to this clone: Its target is not known.

The CDR3 has 17 amino acids. Looked up from germline, CDR1 is SGHTA and CDR2 is FQGNSA. J gave up 12 bases and V 0 bases, and 8 bases lay outside the gene matches. Roughly 100,000 TCR templates underwent assay in each sample. Sequencing used immunoSEQ multiplex PCR; TCRdb keeps in-frame clones, though not all of them. Of about 82,000 clones in the sample, roughly 86% were seen once. Study observations and caveats: Mappable alloreactive CD4+ clones came from Treg cells about 69% of the time on average with siplizumab, against 26.9% in controls.

The chain recombines TRBV7-2 with TRBJ2-1; TRBD2 matches 16 bases. The TCR originated in a human donor in good health. Sequencing input: Tregs sorted from blood. Here the CDR3 reads CASSLAPGTSGGGGQFF. CDR3 DNA sequence: TGTGCCAGCAGCTTAGCCCCCGGGACTAGCGGGGGGGGAGGGCAGTTCTTC.